A selection of T cell receptor beta chains follows, all from one sample in a study of blood T cells in healthy people across ages. TCRdb called the 5' RACE reads again in MiXCR, with one record for every CDR3 protein. The sample lists about 830,000 distinct CDR3 sequences; 58% were seen once. Sequenced sample: blood. The receptors come from a man aged 25 to 45 in good health. Each CDR3 is given with its conserved first and last residue. A D gene is named only where the DNA matches it firmly. Rows give clone size only sometimes, using once, few, many, or a class for an expanded clone.

cdr3_length	d_call	clone_size	v_call	j_call	cdr3_aa	cdr3_nt
14	NA	few	TRBV7-2	TRBJ2-7	CASSPYGPRYEQYF	TGTGCCAGCAGCCCCTACGGCCCTCGTTACGAGCAGTACTTC
16	TRBD1	NA	TRBV20-1	TRBJ1-2	CSASDPHDRDRNGYTF	TGCAGTGCTAGCGATCCCCACGACAGGGACCGAAATGGCTACACCTTC
17	TRBD2	few	TRBV4-3	TRBJ2-3	CASSQAGGKGRADTQYF	TGCGCCAGCAGCCAAGCCGGGGGGAAAGGGAGGGCAGATACGCAGTATTTT
12	NA	NA	TRBV29-1	TRBJ2-7	CSVERGGDEQYF	TGCAGCGTTGAACGGGGTGGAGACGAGCAGTACTTC
15	TRBD1	NA	TRBV7-2	TRBJ2-1	CASSLVGQGPHEQFF	TGTGCCAGCAGCTTAGTTGGACAGGGCCCCCATGAGCAGTTCTTC
14	TRBD2	few	TRBV29-1	TRBJ2-5	CSVGNSGIRETQYF	TGCAGCGTTGGAAATAGCGGGATTCGAGAGACCCAGTACTTC
15	NA	NA	TRBV20-1	TRBJ2-1	CSARDWVGVGDEQFF	TGCAGTGCTAGAGATTGGGTGGGAGTCGGGGATGAGCAGTTCTTC
13	TRBD2	few	TRBV20-1	TRBJ2-7	CSTKRGSSYEQYF	TGCAGCACAAAGCGGGGAAGCTCCTACGAGCAGTACTTC
14	NA	NA	TRBV29-1	TRBJ2-7	CSASGRVNYNEQYF	TGCAGCGCCTCCGGCAGGGTCAACTACAATGAGCAGTACTTC
13	NA	NA	TRBV6-5	TRBJ2-5	CASSRGLRETQYF	TGTGCCAGCAGCCGAGGGTTACGGGAGACCCAGTACTTC
15	NA	NA	TRBV27	TRBJ2-7	CASRGVSTGSYEQYF	TGTGCCAGCAGAGGAGTTAGCACTGGCTCCTACGAGCAGTACTTC
14	NA	NA	TRBV30	TRBJ2-1	CAWTTGTAGNEQFF	TGTGCTTGGACGACCGGGACAGCGGGCAATGAGCAGTTCTTC
16	TRBD2	NA	TRBV20-1	TRBJ2-1	CSARDTGRGGYNEQFF	TGCAGTGCTAGAGATACCGGGAGGGGGGGCTACAATGAGCAGTTCTTC
15	NA	few	TRBV11-1	TRBJ2-3	CASAKPGVRTDTQYF	TGTGCCAGCGCGAAGCCGGGAGTACGGACAGATACGCAGTATTTT
16	TRBD2	NA	TRBV10-3	TRBJ2-5	CAISGQTSGARETQYF	TGTGCCATCAGTGGCCAGACTAGCGGGGCCCGTGAGACCCAGTACTTC
15	NA	NA	TRBV5-8	TRBJ1-2	CASSSRTANNYGYTF	TGTGCCAGCAGCTCGCGGACAGCGAACAACTATGGCTACACCTTC
15	TRBD2	few	TRBV5-4	TRBJ2-1	CASSKRTSVNNEQFF	TGTGCCAGCAGTAAGAGGACTAGCGTGAACAATGAGCAGTTCTTC
14	NA	NA	TRBV29-1	TRBJ2-5	CSVAGLPGKETQYF	TGCAGCGTTGCGGGGTTACCGGGGAAAGAGACCCAGTACTTC
15	NA	few	TRBV15	TRBJ1-5	CATSRDTQGGQPQHF	TGTGCCACCAGCAGAGATACGCAGGGTGGGCAGCCCCAGCATTTT
13	TRBD2	NA	TRBV12-3/TRBV12-4	TRBJ2-3	CASSFGGTNTQYF	TGTGCCAGCAGTTTCGGAGGGACTAACACGCAGTATTTT
13	NA	NA	TRBV7-8	TRBJ2-3	CASSLDDTDTQYF	TGTGCCAGCAGCTTAGACGACACAGATACGCAGTATTTT
11	NA	few	TRBV20-1	TRBJ2-7	CSAGSSYEQYF	TGCAGTGCCGGGAGCTCCTACGAGCAGTACTTC
12	NA	few	TRBV29-1	TRBJ2-5	CSTARARETQYF	TGCAGCACGGCGAGGGCGCGAGAGACCCAGTACTTC
12	NA	NA	TRBV7-8	TRBJ1-2	CASSLDEQYYTF	TGTGCCAGCAGCTTAGACGAACAGTACTACACCTTC
12	NA	few	TRBV29-1	TRBJ2-7	CSVVGLKYEQYF	TGCAGCGTTGTCGGCCTAAAATACGAGCAGTACTTC
14	NA	few	TRBV12-3/TRBV12-4	TRBJ2-5	CASSRAMLLETQYF	TGTGCCAGCAGTCGAGCGATGTTATTGGAGACCCAGTACTTC